What follows are 10 T cell receptor beta chains derived from one specimen sequenced in a study of breast tumors, draining lymph nodes, adjacent tissues. MiXCR was run by TCRdb on the multiplex PCR reads, yielding one entry per CDR3 protein. Among tens of thousands of distinct CDR3 sequences, 25% to 35% were seen once, and the ten largest hold about 8%. Axillary draining lymph nodes of breast cancer patients supplied the node samples. Specimen: axillary lymph node tissue. The receptor set was obtained from a female donor with breast cancer. Some clones in this sample may be carry-over from other donors' samples.

A word on this clonotype: A much larger clone sits a single nucleotide away, making a read error possible. V is TRBV30 and J is TRBJ2-3; D gene uncertain. Germline V gene lookup returns CDR1 GTSNPN and CDR2 SVGIG (reference sequence). Trimming left V 3 bases short and J 10 bases short, with 11 bases between. The CDR3 length is 11 residues. CDR3 protein: CAWRGSRSQYF. DNA of the CDR3: TGTGCCTGGAGAGGGTCTAGGTCGCAGTATTTT.

The J gene is TRBJ2-5, the V gene TRBV20-1; 9 bases fit TRBD1. Germline trimming cut 1 base from V and 7 bases from J; bases unmatched to any gene: 19. CDR1 and CDR2 from the germline V gene are DFQATT and SNEGSKA (reference sequence). The CDR3 is 18 residues long. CDR3 in DNA: TGCAGTGCTAGAGTCCCGGGACAGGGCTCACCGCTCACGGGGACCCAGTACTTC. It yields the protein CSARVPGQGSPLTGTQYF.

This clonotype occurred many times. This chain links TRBV5-1 with TRBJ2-7; D is unclear. This CDR3 has 14 amino acids. Looked up from germline, CDR1 is SGHRS and CDR2 is YFSETQ. V was trimmed by 0 bases and J by 3 bases, leaving 10 bases between them. The CDR3 DNA reads TGCGCCAGCAGCTTGGTAGGGAACAGCTACGAGCAGTACTTC. This sequence encodes CASSLVGNSYEQYF.

This clonotype was observed many times. The rearrangement uses TRBV5-5 and TRBJ2-7, with a weak D call TRBD1 (6 bases). CDR1 is SGHKS, CDR2 YYEKEE, per germline (reference sequence). V was trimmed by 1 base and J by 4 bases, leaving 15 bases between them. The CDR3 contains 15 residues. This chain's CDR3 is CASSLTGSSGYEQYF. In DNA form, the CDR3 reads TGTGCCAGCAGCTTGACAGGGTCTTCGGGGTACGAGCAGTACTTC.

This clonotype was seen a few times. Just one base apart from a much larger clone, this may be a read error. This chain uses TRBV6-5 with TRBJ1-2, with a possible D match to TRBD1 (5 bases). The V end lost 6 bases, the J end lost 4 bases, and 12 bases lay between the germline ends. The CDR3 covers 13 residues. The V gene's germline CDR1 is MNHEY and CDR2 SVGAGI. For the CDR3, the DNA is TGTGCCAGCAGACCGACAGTAGCCTATGGCTACACCTTC. It codes for CASRPTVAYGYTF.

The table lists this clonotype with many counts. The chain recombines TRBV5-5 with TRBJ2-1; D unclear. Germline CDR1 reads SGHKS; CDR2 reads YYEKEE (reference sequence). This CDR3 contains 13 residues. Trimming cost V 4 bases and J 10 bases, with 15 bases left between them. The CDR3 DNA is TGTGCCAGCAGCAGACCTCAAAACTACGAGCAGTTCTTC. Its translation is CASSRPQNYEQFF.

This sequence joins TRBV27 and TRBJ1-5; the D is unclear. The CDR3 runs to 14 residues. CDR1 and CDR2 from the germline V gene are MNHEY and SMNVEV (reference sequence). With 6 bases removed from V and 0 bases from J, the gap between germline ends came to 9 bases. In DNA form, the CDR3 reads TGTGCCAGCAGACATAAGGGTAGCAATCAGCCCCAGCATTTT. Protein sequence: CASRHKGSNQPQHF.

This clonotype was observed at least ten times. V usage is TRBV4-1 and J usage is TRBJ1-4; 7 nucleotides line up with TRBD1. Looked up from germline, CDR1 is MGHRA and CDR2 is YSYEKL. This CDR3 comprises 14 residues. V gave up 5 bases and J gave up 6 bases; unmatched junction bases: 6. CDR3 sequence: CASSSGQLDEKLFF. The CDR3 DNA follows: TGCGCCAGCAGCTCGGGACAGCTGGATGAAAAACTGTTTTTT.

This rearrangement joins TRBV5-1 to TRBJ2-1; maybe TRBD1 (6 bases). CDR1 and CDR2 from the germline V gene are SGHRS and YFSETQ. There are 10 residues in the CDR3. CDR3 sequence reads: CAGQYNEQFF. CDR3 coding DNA: TGCGCTGGACAGTACAATGAGCAGTTCTTC.

The rearrangement uses TRBV9 and TRBJ2-3, with TRBD2 matching over 11 bases. The germline CDR1 and CDR2 sequences are SGDLS and YYNGEE. This CDR3 has 16 residues. Unmatched junction bases numbered 10, after V lost 6 bases and J lost 4 bases. In DNA, the CDR3 is TGTGCCAGCAAAAGGGGGACTAGCGGTTCCCCAGATACGCAGTATTTT. It specifies CASKRGTSGSPDTQYF. The full variable domain, rest sourced from reference TRBV9 and TRBJ2-3, is DSGVTQTPKHLITATGQRVTLRCSPRSGDLSVYWYQQSLDQGLQFLIQYYNGEERAKGNILERFSAQQFPDLHSELNLSSLELGDSALYFCASKRGTSGSPDTQYFGPGTRLTVL.